Listed below are T cell receptor beta chains from one sample, sequenced in a study of patients and donors after allogeneic stem cell transplantation. Using its own MiXCR run on the RT-PCR reads, TCRdb lists one record per CDR3 protein. The top ten clones hold 33% of a sample with approximately 200,000 distinct CDR3 sequences, 40% to 45% of them seen once. Sequencing was done on a sample of blood, either unsorted or a sorted T cell fraction (not recorded which). These receptors were taken from a human donor who was either an allogeneic HSCT recipient or a stem cell or donor lymphocyte infusion donor (not recorded which). It is not recorded whose cells these are; they may come from a transplant donor. Each CDR3 is given with its conserved first and last residue. A D gene is named only where the DNA matches it firmly. A row's size may be missing; if present it is once, few, many or a size class.

v_call	j_call	d_call	clone_size	cdr3_nt	cdr3_aa
TRBV4-1	TRBJ1-2	-	-	TGCGCCAGCAGCCAAGAAAGTAGTGGGGTCTATGGCTACACCTTC	CASSQESSGVYGYTF
TRBV7-2	TRBJ2-5	-	-	TGTGCCAGCAGCTTAAGCGCTGAGACCCAGTACTTC	CASSLSAETQYF
TRBV15	TRBJ1-5	-	-	TGTGCCACCAGCAGAGATGTCCCAGCATACAATCAGCCCCAGCATTTT	CATSRDVPAYNQPQHF
TRBV12-3/TRBV12-4	TRBJ2-3	-	-	TGTGCCAGCAGTTTGATACAGGCCACAGATACGCAGTATTTT	CASSLIQATDTQYF
TRBV14	TRBJ2-7	TRBD1	-	TGTGCCAGCAGCCAAGTCCCGGGACAGGGCTCCTACGAGCAGTACTTC	CASSQVPGQGSYEQYF
TRBV12-3/TRBV12-4	TRBJ2-7	TRBD2	-	TGTGCCAGCAGTCGGACTAGCGGGGGCTACGAGCAGTACTTC	CASSRTSGGYEQYF
TRBV11-2	TRBJ1-1	-	few	TGTGCCAGCAGCTTACTACGGCTTGAAGCTTTCTTT	CASSLLRLEAFF
TRBV7-9	TRBJ2-1	-	-	TGTGCCAGCAGCTTAGGGCTAGCCCTCTCCTACAATGAGCAGTTCTTC	CASSLGLALSYNEQFF
TRBV7-7	TRBJ1-4	TRBD1	-	TGTGCCAGCAGCCGGGGACAGTCCATTAATGAAAAACTGTTTTTT	CASSRGQSINEKLFF
TRBV29-1	TRBJ1-2	-	once	TGCAGCGCTGATCCCGGGACCGATTATGGCTACACCTTC	CSADPGTDYGYTF
TRBV7-2	TRBJ2-1	-	few	TGTGCCAGCAGCTTTCTGCGGAATGAGCAGTTCTTC	CASSFLRNEQFF
TRBV7-9	TRBJ1-6	-	-	TGTGCCAGCAGCTTAATTGGAGGGTCACCCCTCCACTTT	CASSLIGGSPLHF
TRBV7-6	TRBJ1-5	-	-	TGTGCCAGCACTCATAGACGACAGCCCCAGCATTTT	CASTHRRQPQHF
TRBV20-1	TRBJ2-7	TRBD2	-	TGCAGTGCTCGGACTAGCGGGAACGTGGACGAGCAGTACTTC	CSARTSGNVDEQYF
TRBV5-1	TRBJ1-5	-	many	TGCGCCAGCAGCTGGTCAGGGGATAACAATCAGCCCCAGCATTTT	CASSWSGDNNQPQHF
TRBV27	TRBJ1-6	-	-	TGTGCCAGCAGTTTACTACTTAGGGGAACCAATTCACCCCTCCACTTT	CASSLLLRGTNSPLHF
TRBV5-1	TRBJ1-3	-	-	TGCGCCAGCCGGGAACAGGCGACTAGCGGTGGAAACACCATATATTTT	CASREQATSGGNTIYF
TRBV14	TRBJ1-1	-	few	TGTGCCAGCAGCCAAACTGGGCCGGGGGCTTTCTTT	CASSQTGPGAFF
TRBV5-6	TRBJ1-1	-	few	TGTGCCAGCAGTCGCTGGTGGGGAGCTGAAGCTTTCTTT	CASSRWWGAEAFF
TRBV9	TRBJ2-2	-	-	TGTGCCAGCAGCGGACGCTACACCGGGGAGCTGTTTTTT	CASSGRYTGELFF
TRBV7-3	TRBJ1-2	-	-	TGTGCCAGCAGCCATGCGGTGGAGACAGAGCTCTTCTCTAACTATGGCTACACCTTC	CASSHAVETELFSNYGYTF
TRBV6-1	TRBJ1-1	-	few	TGTGCCACCTTAGGGAGCACTGAAGCTTTCTTT	CATLGSTEAFF
TRBV4-1	TRBJ1-2	-	-	TGCGCCAGCAGCCGCCAGGGAGGCTACACCTTC	CASSRQGGYTF
TRBV9	TRBJ1-1	-	few	TGTGCCAGCAGCGTAGTGGGGGTCATGAACACTGAAGCTTTCTTT	CASSVVGVMNTEAFF
TRBV9	TRBJ2-7	TRBD1	-	TGTGCCAGCAGCGTAGAAGGGACAGGGGCTAACGAGCAGTACTTC	CASSVEGTGANEQYF
TRBV7-9	TRBJ2-3	TRBD2	few	TGTGCCAGCAGTCAAACTAGCGGGAGCCGCGATACGCAGTATTTT	CASSQTSGSRDTQYF
TRBV4-2	TRBJ1-1	-	-	TGTGCCAGCAGCCAAGATGCAGACACTGAAGCTTTCTTT	CASSQDADTEAFF
TRBV6-5	TRBJ1-1	-	few	TGTGCCAGCAGTTACTCAGCTGTTAACACTGAAGCTTTCTTT	CASSYSAVNTEAFF
TRBV28	TRBJ2-7	-	-	TGTGCCAGCAGTATTCTCAGCTCCTACGAGCAGTACTTC	CASSILSSYEQYF
TRBV14	TRBJ2-1	-	few	TGTGCCAGCAGCCAACCCACTCTTGACTACAATGAGCAGTTCTTC	CASSQPTLDYNEQFF
TRBV27	TRBJ2-3	TRBD1	few	TGTGCCAGCAGTTCCAGGGGGGATACGCAGTATTTT	CASSSRGDTQYF
TRBV9	TRBJ2-1	TRBD2	-	TGTGCCAGCAGCTTCAATCCCGGGACTAGCAGCAGTAATGAGCAGTTCTTC	CASSFNPGTSSSNEQFF
TRBV27	TRBJ2-1	-	-	TGTGCCAGCAGTTTGGTAGTCCTAGAGGGATTCAATGAGCAGTTCTTC	CASSLVVLEGFNEQFF
TRBV4-3	TRBJ1-1	-	-	TGCGCCAGCAGCCAGGCCCTTTTTGAGGCTGGTAGGAACACTGAAGCTTTCTTT	CASSQALFEAGRNTEAFF
TRBV6-2/TRBV6-3	TRBJ2-7	-	-	TGTGCCAGCAGTGACTACGACGCGACAGACGCCTACGAGCAGTACTTC	CASSDYDATDAYEQYF
TRBV4-3	TRBJ2-7	TRBD2	-	TGCGCCAGCAGCCAAGTCTTGTCTCCCGGCGGGAGGGGCTCCTACGAGCAGTACTTC	CASSQVLSPGGRGSYEQYF
TRBV6-2/TRBV6-3	TRBJ2-7	TRBD2	once	TGTGCCAGCAGCTCGCAAGCGGGAGGGAACCACGAGCAGTACTTC	CASSSQAGGNHEQYF
TRBV12-3/TRBV12-4	TRBJ2-1	-	few	TGTGCCAGCAGTTTAATCAATGAGCAGTTCTTC	CASSLINEQFF
TRBV12-3/TRBV12-4	TRBJ2-1	-	-	TGTGCCAGCTCCACTTATGGGGAAGAGTATGAGCAGTTCTTC	CASSTYGEEYEQFF
TRBV20-1	TRBJ1-2	TRBD1	few	TGCAGTGCTACGGACAGGGAGGATGGCTACACCTTC	CSATDREDGYTF
TRBV5-1	TRBJ2-5	TRBD2	-	TGCGCCAGCACCGAACTAGCGGGACAAGAGACCCAGTACTTC	CASTELAGQETQYF
TRBV4-2	TRBJ1-6	-	-	TGTGCCAGCAGCCAACGCGGGACACCCCTCCACTTT	CASSQRGTPLHF
TRBV30	TRBJ1-2	-	few	TGTGCCTGGGGACAGAGAGTACTCTATGGCTACACCTTC	CAWGQRVLYGYTF
TRBV6-2/TRBV6-3	TRBJ2-2	TRBD2	-	TGTGCCAGCAGTTACCTACTAGCGGGAGGGTACACCGGGGAGCTGTTTTTT	CASSYLLAGGYTGELFF
TRBV12-3/TRBV12-4	TRBJ1-1	-	-	TGTGCCAGCAGCCCGGTGGTGGGGATGAACACTGAAGCTTTCTTT	CASSPVVGMNTEAFF
TRBV28	TRBJ2-2	TRBD2	few	TGTGCCAGCAGTTTACTCCTAGCGGGAGAGGCGGGCGGGGAGCTGTTTTTT	CASSLLLAGEAGGELFF
TRBV6-5	TRBJ1-4	-	many	TGTGCCAGCAGCCTCGTCGCAACTAATGAAAAACTGTTTTTT	CASSLVATNEKLFF
TRBV10-3	TRBJ2-4	-	-	TGTGCCATCAGTGAGTCGAGAACACCTAAAAACATTCAGTACTTC	CAISESRTPKNIQYF
TRBV6-5	TRBJ1-2	-	-	TGTGCCAGCAGCTTAGCACCTAATACCAACTATGGCTACACCTTC	CASSLAPNTNYGYTF
TRBV5-1	TRBJ2-2	-	-	TGCGCCAGCGTCGACTGCACCCGCTCGAACGCCGGGGAGCTGTTTTTT	CASVDCTRSNAGELFF
TRBV5-1	TRBJ2-7	-	-	TGCGCCAGCAGCCCCCAACCGGGGAGCTACGAGCAGTACTTC	CASSPQPGSYEQYF
TRBV11-2	TRBJ2-2	-	-	TGTGCCAGCCCCTTGACAGGGAACACCGGGGAGCTGTTTTTT	CASPLTGNTGELFF
TRBV7-9	TRBJ1-1	TRBD1	-	TGTGCCAGCAGCTTAGGGGACAGCCTCCACGAAGCTTTCTTT	CASSLGDSLHEAFF